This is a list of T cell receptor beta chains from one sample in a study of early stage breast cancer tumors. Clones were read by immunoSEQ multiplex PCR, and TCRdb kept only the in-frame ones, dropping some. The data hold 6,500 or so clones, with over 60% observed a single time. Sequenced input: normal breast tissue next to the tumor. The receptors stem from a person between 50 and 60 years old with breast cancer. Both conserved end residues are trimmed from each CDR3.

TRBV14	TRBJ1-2	ASSQDDWGSGYGYT
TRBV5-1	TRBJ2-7	ASSSTYEQY
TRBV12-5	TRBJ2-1	ASGPEAGQF
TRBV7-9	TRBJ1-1	ASDETGTVNTEAF
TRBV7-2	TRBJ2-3	ASSPPQLAGVVDTQY
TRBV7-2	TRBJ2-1	ASSLTSGPYNEQF
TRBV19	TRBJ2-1	ASSFPVAGNEQF
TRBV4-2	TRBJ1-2	ASSPPGQLIYGYT
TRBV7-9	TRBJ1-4	ASSLDYSSNEKLF
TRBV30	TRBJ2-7	AWSVGAVYEQY
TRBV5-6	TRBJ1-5	ASSSGTGGKQPQH
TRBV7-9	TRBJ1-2	ASSLAGDRNYGYT
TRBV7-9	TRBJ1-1	ASSPPDSQLFAAF
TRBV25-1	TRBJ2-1	ASRGYNEQF
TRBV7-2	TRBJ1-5	ASSPHPRGGVPQH
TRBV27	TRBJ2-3	ASSLWGANTDTQY
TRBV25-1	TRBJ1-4	ASRDREGEKLF
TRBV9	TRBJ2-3	ASSLAVDSTDTQY
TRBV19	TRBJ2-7	ASSISTGVGYEQY
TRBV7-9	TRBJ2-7	ASSLEQGMEQY
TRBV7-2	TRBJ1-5	ASSLGGTNQPQH
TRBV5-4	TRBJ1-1	ASSRSEVNTEAF
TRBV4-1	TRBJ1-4	ASSPSGQGWNEKLF